Presented here are 20 T cell receptor beta chains from one specimen sequenced in a study of blood T cell repertoires in COVID-19 (TCRdb year 2020). The library relied on the immunoSEQ multiplex PCR assay. TCRdb stores this immuneACCESS table with in-frame sequences only. Part of the clones is absent; in the studies checked, under half of the shortfall reflects unresolved V genes, and no reason is known for the rest. The sample profile shows 120,000 or so clones; 81% of them were found once. Clones ranked in the top ten supply roughly 17% of the sample. Material for sequencing was peripheral blood. The receptors stem from a man aged 25-45 years with COVID-19, enrolled during active disease.

The chain employs TRBV19 and TRBJ2-1; the D gene is possibly TRBD2 (6 bases). Germline lookup yields CDR1 LNHDA and CDR2 SQIVND (reference sequence). The ends were cut back, 11 bases at V and 4 bases at J, with 15 bases in the middle. The CDR3 is made up of 13 amino acids. CDR3 coding DNA: TGTGCCTCAGGGCTAGCGAGTTACAATGAGCAGTTCTTC. It codes for CASGLASYNEQFF.

The genes are TRBV5-1 and TRBJ2-7; 8 nucleotides match TRBD1. Germline V CDR1 and CDR2: SGHRS, YFSETQ. V dropped 0 bases and J dropped 5; count of bases not matched to a gene: 7. The length of the CDR3 is 15 residues. The CDR3 DNA is TGCGCCAGCAGCTTGGCCGGACAGGGAGCCAACGAGCAGTACTTC. Its protein product is CASSLAGQGANEQYF.

The gene calls are TRBV5-1 and TRBJ1-4; 9 nucleotides agree with TRBD1. The CDR3 length is 15 residues. V shed 4 bases and J 8 bases; nucleotides not matched to a gene: 9. Per germline, CDR1 SGHRS and CDR2 YFSETQ. Here the CDR3 DNA reads TGCGCCAGCAGCCCGGGACAGGGACTATCAGAAAAACTGTTTTTT. Protein product: CASSPGQGLSEKLFF.

This chain links TRBV11-3 with TRBJ2-3; D unclear. Germline-derived CDR1 and CDR2 are SGHNT and YENEEA. This CDR3 contains 13 residues. Trimming took 0 bases from V and 7 from J, leaving 8 bases between them. The CDR3 nucleotides are TGTGCCAGCAGCTTAGATCAAACAAATACGCAGTATTTT. Protein: CASSLDQTNTQYF.

The chain combines TRBV27 with TRBJ2-7; D remains ambiguous. V was cut by 2 bases and J by 4 bases, with 15 bases left in between. The CDR3 is 15 amino acids. Per germline, CDR1 MNHEY and CDR2 SMNVEV (reference sequence). The CDR3 protein is CASSLRTNRDYEQYF. The CDR3 DNA reads TGTGCCAGCAGTTTACGTACGAACCGAGATTACGAGCAGTACTTC.

The chain uses TRBV3-1 (or the pseudogene TRBV3-2) and TRBJ2-3; TRBD2 aligns across 13 bases. The CDR3 loop spans 16 amino acids. Germline CDR1 LGHDT, CDR2 YNNKEL (reference sequence). Trimming removed 5 bases from V and 5 bases from J; junction bases left unmatched: 7. This CDR3 is CASSETSGRAIDTQYF. The CDR3 DNA reads as TGTGCCAGCAGCGAAACTAGCGGGAGGGCCATAGATACGCAGTATTTT.

This chain uses TRBV27 with TRBJ2-5; tentatively, D is TRBD1 (5 bases). The CDR3 sequence is 13 residues long. Germline V CDR1 and CDR2: MNHEY, SMNVEV (reference sequence). V was cut by 6 bases and J by 3 bases, with 11 bases left in between. The CDR3 DNA reads as TGTGCCAGCAGATTCAGGGTGGAAGAGACCCAGTACTTC. Translated: CASRFRVEETQYF.

As concerns this clone: The sample has other DNA sequences that encode this CDR3 too. The chain uses TRBV30 and TRBJ2-5; TRBD1 agrees at 10 bases. Germline V gene sequence: CDR1 GTSNPN, CDR2 SVGIG (reference sequence). The CDR3 spans 13 residues. Losses at the gene ends were 5 bases for V and 5 bases for J; bases not matched to a gene: 5. CDR3 amino acids: CAWDRGRRETQYF. DNA for the CDR3: TGTGCCTGGGACAGGGGGCGTCGGGAGACCCAGTACTTC.

The J gene is TRBJ2-7, the V gene TRBV5-1; 8 bases map to TRBD1. V lost 0 bases, J lost 5 bases, and 4 bases stayed unmatched. CDR1 is SGHRS and CDR2 is YFSETQ in the germline V gene. CDR3 length: 14 residues. The CDR3 sequence: CASSLGQGINEQYF. As DNA, the CDR3 is TGCGCCAGCAGCTTGGGACAGGGGATCAACGAGCAGTACTTC.

This clone occurred a few times. The CDR3 region is CASSLAPLTEAFF. CDR3 bases: TGTGCCAGCAGTTTAGCCCCGCTAACTGAAGCTTTCTTT. This sequence joins TRBV28 and TRBJ1-1, with D uncertain. CDR1 is MDHEN and CDR2 is SYDVKM in the germline V gene. This CDR3 comprises 13 residues. V was trimmed by 2 bases and J by 5 bases, leaving 9 bases between them.

This clone was observed a few times. The chain links TRBV19 to TRBJ1-3; the match to TRBD1 covers 7 bases. CDR3 length: 14 amino acids. Germline assignment: CDR1 LNHDA and CDR2 SQIVND (reference sequence). The V and J ends lost 6 bases and 5 bases, in that order; junction bases with no gene match: 7. The CDR3 sequence is CASSTRDSRNTIYF. In nucleotides, the CDR3 is TGTGCCAGTAGCACCAGGGACAGCCGAAACACCATATATTTT.

As for this clone: Other DNA sequences from this sample encode an identical CDR3 as well. The chain combines TRBV2 with TRBJ1-4, with 8 bases matching TRBD1. V lost 4 bases, J lost 8 bases, and 0 bases stayed unmatched. The germline gives CDR1 SNHLY, CDR2 FYNNEI. This CDR3 has 12 amino acids. CDR3 in amino acids: CASSGTGEKLFF. The CDR3 coding sequence is TGTGCCAGCAGTGGGACAGGGGAAAAACTGTTTTTT.

J is TRBJ2-5 and V is TRBV29-1; 8 bases line up with TRBD1. The CDR3 totals 15 residues. With V trimmed by 3 bases and J by 7 bases, 13 bases remained unmatched. Germline CDR1 SQVTM, CDR2 ANQGSEA. The CDR3 bases are TGCAGCGTTGATCGGACAGGGTCCGCCGTTGGGACCCAGTACTTC. Protein: CSVDRTGSAVGTQYF. Full variable domain (missing parts from reference TRBV29-1 and TRBJ2-5): SAVISQKPSRDICQRGTSLTIQCQVDSQVTMMFWYRQQPGQSLTLIATANQGSEATYESGFVIDKFPISRPNLTFSTLTVSNMSPEDSSIYLCSVDRTGSAVGTQYFGPGTRLLVL.

As regards this clone: The same CDR3 can be traced to other DNA sequences in this sample. The chain joins TRBV7-2 to TRBJ1-4; 10 bases fit TRBD1. Losses at the gene ends were 3 bases for V and 8 bases for J; bases not matched to a gene: 6. The CDR3 spans 15 residues. Germline lookup yields CDR1 SGHTA and CDR2 FQGNSA. CDR3 residues: CASSFPTGGGEKLFF. Here the CDR3 DNA reads TGTGCCAGCAGCTTCCCGACAGGGGGCGGCGAAAAACTGTTTTTT.

J is TRBJ1-1 and V is TRBV4-1; tentative D call: TRBD1 (6 bases). The germline gives CDR1 MGHRA, CDR2 YSYEKL. The V end was cut by 1 base, the J end by 1 base, with 10 bases between. The CDR3 is 15 residues long. CDR3 residues: CASSQVTGRNTEAFF. CDR3 DNA sequence: TGCGCCAGCAGCCAAGTAACAGGGAGGAACACTGAAGCTTTCTTT.

The chain employs TRBV2 and TRBJ1-2, with 7 bases that match TRBD1. Germline assignment: CDR1 SNHLY and CDR2 FYNNEI. Trimming took 9 bases from V and 6 from J; bases not matched to a gene: 4. This CDR3 comprises 11 residues. In DNA, the CDR3 is TGTGCCAGTGGGACAGACCATGGCTACACCTTC. It translates to CASGTDHGYTF.

The V gene is TRBV6-5, the J gene TRBJ1-1; D remains ambiguous. The CDR3 runs 15 residues. V lost 7 bases to trimming and J lost 0 bases, with 15 bases between them. Per the germline V gene, CDR1 is MNHEY and CDR2 is SVGAGI. In DNA form, the CDR3 reads TGTGCCAGCACAAATCTAGATAGTATGAACACTGAAGCTTTCTTT. This codes for CASTNLDSMNTEAFF.

V is TRBV19 and J is TRBJ2-3; TRBD1 agrees at 10 bases. Trimming removed 5 bases from V and 4 bases from J; junction bases left unmatched: 6. Per the germline V gene, CDR1 is LNHDA and CDR2 is SQIVND (reference sequence). This CDR3 region has 15 residues. DNA for the CDR3: TGTGCCAGTAGTGTGGGACAGGGGAATTCAGATACGCAGTATTTT. It is translated as CASSVGQGNSDTQYF. The full variable domain, completed using reference TRBV19 and TRBJ2-3, is DGGITQSPKYLFRKEGQNVTLSCEQNLNHDAMYWYRQDPGQGLRLIYYSQIVNDFQKGDIAEGYSVSREKKESFPLTVTSAQKNPTAFYLCASSVGQGNSDTQYFGPGTRLTVL.

V is TRBV4-1 and J is TRBJ1-1; D is undetermined. Trimming took 0 bases from V and 0 from J, leaving 8 bases between them. The CDR3 contains 15 residues. Germline-derived CDR1 and CDR2 are MGHRA and YSYEKL. The CDR3 region is CASSQEAHMNTEAFF. Written as DNA, the CDR3 is TGCGCCAGCAGCCAAGAGGCCCACATGAACACTGAAGCTTTCTTT.

The chain uses TRBV5-1 and TRBJ2-7, with TRBD1 as a possible D gene (5 bases). The V gene's germline CDR1 is SGHRS and CDR2 YFSETQ. The CDR3 has 14 residues. V dropped 4 bases and J dropped 2 bases, with 13 bases sitting between them. The CDR3 DNA sequence: TGCGCCAGCAGCAGGGGATCCCCTACCTACGAGCAGTACTTC. This codes for CASSRGSPTYEQYF.